This entry describes one T cell receptor (beta chain). This clonotype was observed a handful of times. Its antigen specificity is not known. Qualities for individual bases were not recorded, and no much larger clone is one base off. This entry belongs to a study of identical twins (TCRdb year 2016). For the wider study: To test whether fetal clonotypes persist, this study deep-sequenced TCR alpha and beta repertoires from monozygotic twins, from unrelated adults of various ages, and from cord blood. Replicate twin experiments were performed at different times using different library preparation protocols to rule out contamination. What the work shows at the level of the full study, not this receptor alone: The excess sharing between twins in beta out-of-frame sequences was weaker because fewer shared sequences reduced the signal-to-noise ratio. Because the same donors could not be followed over many years, the conclusions relied on cross-sectional statistical analysis. Abundant cord blood beta clonotypes carried fewer insertions; young adult naive repertoires showed a weaker similar trend, while memory repertoires showed none. Invariant T cells such as MAIT and iNKT could partly confound zero-insertion analyses, although diverse VJ usage argued against such confounding for most clonotypes. Out-of-frame TCR alpha sequences shared between twins showed an excess of low generation-probability sequences compared with coincidental sharing between unrelated individuals. In monozygotic twins, recombination models systematically underestimated out-of-frame TCR alpha sharing, but the models matched the sharing seen between unrelated individuals.

The library was made by 5' RACE. Instrument used: Illumina HiSeq 2000. Template switching added a universal primer binding site, and the final cDNA carried a unique molecular identifier that allowed TCR cDNA molecules to be counted accurately. Specific primers in the conserved constant-segment region were used to synthesize first-strand cDNA for TCR alpha and beta chains. Each cDNA library was double barcoded, with a SMART-Mk sample barcode plus Illumina barcodes, to control for contamination. TruSeq adapter sequences and Illumina sample barcodes were added in two successive PCR steps. The Illumina HiSeq platform was used with custom primers to sequence TCR alpha and beta cDNA libraries. The paper's processing steps were these. MiGEC was used to process raw reads and extract unique molecular identifiers, and MiXCR was used to find CDR3 positions. For each individual, recombination models were inferred using an EM algorithm with the repgenHMM and IGoR tools. The analysis of shared clonotypes was done with the tcR package in R, with sharing normalized by the product of cloneset sizes. To study raw recombination without the effects of thymic and clonal selection, out-of-frame nonproductive sequences were analyzed. TCRdb trimmed the raw reads at Q25, called clones with MiXCR and kept productive beta chains. Each CDR3 protein gets just one entry, which takes the most common genes and DNA from the rows behind it. Clone size and V and J calls follow TCRdb, not the original study. The table for this sample lists about 490,000 distinct CDR3 sequences; 12% to 15% of them were counted only once. Less than 0.5% of the sample is taken by the ten largest.

Every donor was a healthy Caucasian. The twin cohort consisted of three pairs of female monozygotic twins, all aged about 18 to 29 years. Positive isolation kits from Invitrogen were used to isolate the CD4+ and CD8+ T cell populations. Taken from the germline V gene, the CDR1 and CDR2 loops are SNHLY and FYNNEI. The CDR3, from cysteine to phenylalanine, totals 13 residues. Here the CDR3 DNA is all that survives: 39 bases in frame from base 1. Trimming takes 6 bases from V and 6 bases from J, and the germline ends sit 14 bases apart. These data also formed part of another study, on yellow fever vaccine responses in identical twins. The second source states: According to the authors, the vaccine-induced T cell response in identical twins seemed to be partly convergent and partly specific to each individual. In identical twins, the study followed T cell clones that responded to the vaccine with precision.

This sequence uses TRBV2 and TRBJ2-5; possibly the D gene is TRBD1, per 6 matching bases. The sequence was obtained from a woman between 18 and 29 years old in good health. Sequencing was carried out using CD4+ T cells sorted from blood. The CDR3: CASRTGLVKTQYF. The nucleotide sequence is given as TGTGCCAGCAGGACAGGTTTGGTGAAGACCCAGTACTTC.